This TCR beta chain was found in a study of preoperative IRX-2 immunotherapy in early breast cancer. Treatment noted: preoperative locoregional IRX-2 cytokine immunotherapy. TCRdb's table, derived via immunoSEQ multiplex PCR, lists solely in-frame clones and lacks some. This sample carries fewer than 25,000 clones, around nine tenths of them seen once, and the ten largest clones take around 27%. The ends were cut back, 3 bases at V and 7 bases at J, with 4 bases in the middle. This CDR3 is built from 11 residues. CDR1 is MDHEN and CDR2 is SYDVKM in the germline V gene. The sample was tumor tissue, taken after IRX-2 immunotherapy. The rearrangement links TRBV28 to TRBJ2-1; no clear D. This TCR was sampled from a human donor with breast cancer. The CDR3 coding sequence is TGTGCCAGCAGTTTTCCTAATGAGCAGTTCTTC. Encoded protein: CASSFPNEQFF.